This T cell receptor beta chain was observed in a study of identical twins. TCRdb recomputed calls from the 5' RACE reads with MiXCR, one row per CDR3 protein. The sample carries about 660,000 distinct CDR3 sequences, around 8.6% recorded once. There are many counts of this clonotype. These same data were also listed under a study on yellow fever vaccine responses in identical twins.

This TCR was recovered from a woman under 30 in good health. Sequenced sample: PBMCs.

This CDR3 is CAISAGQINTGELFF. The CDR3 bases are TGTGCCATCTCAGCTGGACAGATCAACACCGGGGAGCTGTTTTTT. The chain uses TRBV10-3 and TRBJ2-2, with D tentatively TRBD1 (6 bases). Deletions cut 8 bases from V and 2 bases from J, with 15 bases between. Looked up from germline, CDR1 is ENHRY and CDR2 is SYGVKD. The length of the CDR3 is 15 residues.